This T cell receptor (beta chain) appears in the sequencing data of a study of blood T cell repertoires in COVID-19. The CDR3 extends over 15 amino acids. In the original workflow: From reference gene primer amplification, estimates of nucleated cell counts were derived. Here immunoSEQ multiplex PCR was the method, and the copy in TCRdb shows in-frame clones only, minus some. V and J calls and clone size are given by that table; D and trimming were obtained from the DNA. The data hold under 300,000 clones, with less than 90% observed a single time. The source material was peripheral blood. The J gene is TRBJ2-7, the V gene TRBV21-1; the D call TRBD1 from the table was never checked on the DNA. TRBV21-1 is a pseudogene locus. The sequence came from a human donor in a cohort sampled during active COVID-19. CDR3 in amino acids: CASSSGAGPPLQSYF. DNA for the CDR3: TGTGCCAGCAGCTCAGGGGCAGGACCCCCCCTTCAAAGTTACTTC.